The subject of this entry is one TCR beta chain. Its antigen is still unknown. No base-level quality is on record; no much larger clone is a single base apart. Donors were healthy HIV-negative adults with no recently reported acute infections or vaccinations. Every donor was a Caucasian adult living in Nashville, Tennessee, USA. CD4+ T cells were enriched through magnetic negative selection, after which naive cells were positively selected on CD45RA and the remaining negative fraction served as the memory subset. After blood collection by leukapheresis, PBMCs were isolated using Ficoll-Histopaque density gradient centrifugation and then cryopreserved in the vapor phase of liquid nitrogen. Analytical flow cytometry was used to check the purity and quantity of each magnetically sorted T cell population. Genomic DNA was isolated from each sorted fraction and quantified by UV absorbance on a Nanodrop 2000c.

This sample was included in a study of shared clonotypes between healthy human individuals (dated by TCRdb to 2020 to 2022). Regarding the study in general: Two women and three men aged 18 to 49 years were included in the cohort. To estimate repertoire size and how much clonotypes are shared between individuals, the study performed deep sequencing of blood TCR repertoires from a few healthy adults. To increase sequencing depth and limit assay-specific biases, TCR repertoire library preparation and sequencing were carried out by different laboratories using diverse techniques. Per donor, leukapheresis produced somewhere between about 0.85 and 9.5 billion PBMCs. Per donor, three plates each were used for CD4 naive and CD4 memory, two for CD8 naive, and one for CD8 memory. Points the paper makes about the study in general: Compared with non-shared clonotypes, the clonotypes found in all four sorted-subset donors had higher generation probabilities. Approximately 5% of naive CD4, 3.5% of naive CD8, about 2.1% of memory CD4, and approximately 0.4% of memory CD8 clonotypes were shared across a few donors. Because the study included only a small number of donors, the genetic and exposure-history diversity represented was limited. Rarefaction of sorted-subset datasets indicated incomplete sequencing despite the large sequencing depth. Pairwise subsampling indicated that sequencing depth was expected to affect the degree of clonotype sharing among donors. Sampling was restricted to blood, and TCR repertoires in tissue are likely to differ from TCR repertoires in blood. Estimated clonotype richness was generally larger for naive than for memory subsets.

Using the deep immunoSEQ assay, multiplex PCR amplified TCR CDR3 regions from genomic DNA. Extracted genomic DNA from each cell subset was spread evenly across all wells of several immunoSEQ 96-well plates, with each plate serving as a replicate. For sorted subsets, approximately 200 ng of genomic DNA, equivalent to tens of thousands of T cell genomes, went into each replicate PCR. The purified libraries were quantified using a Qubit 3.0 fluorometer, sized with a Bioanalyzer 2100, and then quantified again using the KAPA Library Quantification kit. A separate single-read 150-cycle Illumina NextSeq 550 flow cell was used to sequence each immunoSEQ 96-well plate. In the paper's pipeline: Because the immunoSEQ output held only junctional sequences and lacked quality scores, the filtering could not match the filtering applied to full-length reads. Sequences were annotated with PyIR, a Python wrapper for IgBLAST v1.9, and V/J genes and CDR3 were assigned using IMGT germline references. Any read was removed if the V/J assignment was weak (E-value above 1e-6), the CDR3 was missing, or the read contained stop codons, out-of-frame junctions, or ambiguous translated residues. A V3J clonotype was defined by an identical inferred V gene, J gene, and CDR3 amino acid sequence. The percentage overlap between two repertoires was calculated by dividing the number of shared unique clonotypes by the size of the smaller repertoire. RTK rarefaction, the Chao1 estimator, and Recon v2.1 estimates of unobserved clonotypes were used to assess repertoire richness. Generation probabilities for all TCRbeta clonotypes obtained by the gDNA method from a few donors were computed using OLGA. TCRdb limited this immuneACCESS table to in-frame rearrangements with V and J called. A share of clones is missing; checked studies link under half to unresolved V genes, and the rest is unexplained. V, J and clone size derive from that table, while D and trimming were established from the DNA sequence. This sample has over a million clones in its table, and nearly 99% of those were observed once. The top ten constitute roughly 0.45% of the sample.

Including the terminal cysteine and phenylalanine, the CDR3 comprises 14 residues. Just CDR3 DNA is preserved here, 42 bases in frame from base 1. V was cut back by 3 bases and J by 2 bases, leaving a gap of 9 bases between them. CDR1 and CDR2 (SGHRS, YFSETQ) derive from the germline V gene. The rearrangement combines TRBV5-1 with TRBJ2-1; no D segment can be confidently identified. The sample consisted of naive CD4+ T cells sorted from blood. What the cell subset or site label conveys for this sample: CD45RA+ positively selected. The TCR comes from a man aged 25 to 40 in good health. The encoded CDR3 is CASSSTGPYNEQFF. In nucleotides, the sequence is TGCGCCAGCAGCTCCACGGGCCCCTACAATGAGCAGTTCTTC.